This TCR beta chain appears in the sequencing data of a study of blood T cell repertoires in COVID-19. Sequencing used immunoSEQ multiplex PCR; TCRdb keeps in-frame clones, though not all of them. In the table there are approximately 300,000 clones, about nine tenths of which are singletons. Material: peripheral blood. The clonotype originates from a woman aged 25-40 years with COVID-19, enrolled during active disease.

The DNA of the CDR3 is TGTGCCAGCAGTGAAGGCCCGGGTTTCTACGAGCAGTACTTC. Translating it yields CASSEGPGFYEQYF. This chain uses TRBV2 with TRBJ2-7; D remains ambiguous. V shed 1 base and J shed 3 bases, with 10 bases lying between them. CDR1 and CDR2 from the germline V gene are SNHLY and FYNNEI. The CDR3 extends over 14 amino acids.